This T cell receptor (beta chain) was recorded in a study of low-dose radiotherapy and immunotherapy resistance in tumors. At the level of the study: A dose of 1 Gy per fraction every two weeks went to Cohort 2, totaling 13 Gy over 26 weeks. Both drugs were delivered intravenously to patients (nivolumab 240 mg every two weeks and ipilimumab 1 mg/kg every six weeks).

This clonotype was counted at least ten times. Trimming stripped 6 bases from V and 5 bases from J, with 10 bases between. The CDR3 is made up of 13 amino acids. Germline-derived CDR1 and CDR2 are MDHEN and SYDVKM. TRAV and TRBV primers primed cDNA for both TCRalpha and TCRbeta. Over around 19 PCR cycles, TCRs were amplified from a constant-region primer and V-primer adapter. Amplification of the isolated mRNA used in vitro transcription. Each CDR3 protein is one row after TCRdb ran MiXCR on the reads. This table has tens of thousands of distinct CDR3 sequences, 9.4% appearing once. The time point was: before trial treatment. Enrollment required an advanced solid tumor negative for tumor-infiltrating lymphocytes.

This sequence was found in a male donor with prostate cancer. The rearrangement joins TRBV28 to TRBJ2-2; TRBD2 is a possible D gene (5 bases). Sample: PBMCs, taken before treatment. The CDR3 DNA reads TGTGCCAGCAGCTCTGACTATACCGGGGAGCTGTTTTTT. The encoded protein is CASSSDYTGELFF.